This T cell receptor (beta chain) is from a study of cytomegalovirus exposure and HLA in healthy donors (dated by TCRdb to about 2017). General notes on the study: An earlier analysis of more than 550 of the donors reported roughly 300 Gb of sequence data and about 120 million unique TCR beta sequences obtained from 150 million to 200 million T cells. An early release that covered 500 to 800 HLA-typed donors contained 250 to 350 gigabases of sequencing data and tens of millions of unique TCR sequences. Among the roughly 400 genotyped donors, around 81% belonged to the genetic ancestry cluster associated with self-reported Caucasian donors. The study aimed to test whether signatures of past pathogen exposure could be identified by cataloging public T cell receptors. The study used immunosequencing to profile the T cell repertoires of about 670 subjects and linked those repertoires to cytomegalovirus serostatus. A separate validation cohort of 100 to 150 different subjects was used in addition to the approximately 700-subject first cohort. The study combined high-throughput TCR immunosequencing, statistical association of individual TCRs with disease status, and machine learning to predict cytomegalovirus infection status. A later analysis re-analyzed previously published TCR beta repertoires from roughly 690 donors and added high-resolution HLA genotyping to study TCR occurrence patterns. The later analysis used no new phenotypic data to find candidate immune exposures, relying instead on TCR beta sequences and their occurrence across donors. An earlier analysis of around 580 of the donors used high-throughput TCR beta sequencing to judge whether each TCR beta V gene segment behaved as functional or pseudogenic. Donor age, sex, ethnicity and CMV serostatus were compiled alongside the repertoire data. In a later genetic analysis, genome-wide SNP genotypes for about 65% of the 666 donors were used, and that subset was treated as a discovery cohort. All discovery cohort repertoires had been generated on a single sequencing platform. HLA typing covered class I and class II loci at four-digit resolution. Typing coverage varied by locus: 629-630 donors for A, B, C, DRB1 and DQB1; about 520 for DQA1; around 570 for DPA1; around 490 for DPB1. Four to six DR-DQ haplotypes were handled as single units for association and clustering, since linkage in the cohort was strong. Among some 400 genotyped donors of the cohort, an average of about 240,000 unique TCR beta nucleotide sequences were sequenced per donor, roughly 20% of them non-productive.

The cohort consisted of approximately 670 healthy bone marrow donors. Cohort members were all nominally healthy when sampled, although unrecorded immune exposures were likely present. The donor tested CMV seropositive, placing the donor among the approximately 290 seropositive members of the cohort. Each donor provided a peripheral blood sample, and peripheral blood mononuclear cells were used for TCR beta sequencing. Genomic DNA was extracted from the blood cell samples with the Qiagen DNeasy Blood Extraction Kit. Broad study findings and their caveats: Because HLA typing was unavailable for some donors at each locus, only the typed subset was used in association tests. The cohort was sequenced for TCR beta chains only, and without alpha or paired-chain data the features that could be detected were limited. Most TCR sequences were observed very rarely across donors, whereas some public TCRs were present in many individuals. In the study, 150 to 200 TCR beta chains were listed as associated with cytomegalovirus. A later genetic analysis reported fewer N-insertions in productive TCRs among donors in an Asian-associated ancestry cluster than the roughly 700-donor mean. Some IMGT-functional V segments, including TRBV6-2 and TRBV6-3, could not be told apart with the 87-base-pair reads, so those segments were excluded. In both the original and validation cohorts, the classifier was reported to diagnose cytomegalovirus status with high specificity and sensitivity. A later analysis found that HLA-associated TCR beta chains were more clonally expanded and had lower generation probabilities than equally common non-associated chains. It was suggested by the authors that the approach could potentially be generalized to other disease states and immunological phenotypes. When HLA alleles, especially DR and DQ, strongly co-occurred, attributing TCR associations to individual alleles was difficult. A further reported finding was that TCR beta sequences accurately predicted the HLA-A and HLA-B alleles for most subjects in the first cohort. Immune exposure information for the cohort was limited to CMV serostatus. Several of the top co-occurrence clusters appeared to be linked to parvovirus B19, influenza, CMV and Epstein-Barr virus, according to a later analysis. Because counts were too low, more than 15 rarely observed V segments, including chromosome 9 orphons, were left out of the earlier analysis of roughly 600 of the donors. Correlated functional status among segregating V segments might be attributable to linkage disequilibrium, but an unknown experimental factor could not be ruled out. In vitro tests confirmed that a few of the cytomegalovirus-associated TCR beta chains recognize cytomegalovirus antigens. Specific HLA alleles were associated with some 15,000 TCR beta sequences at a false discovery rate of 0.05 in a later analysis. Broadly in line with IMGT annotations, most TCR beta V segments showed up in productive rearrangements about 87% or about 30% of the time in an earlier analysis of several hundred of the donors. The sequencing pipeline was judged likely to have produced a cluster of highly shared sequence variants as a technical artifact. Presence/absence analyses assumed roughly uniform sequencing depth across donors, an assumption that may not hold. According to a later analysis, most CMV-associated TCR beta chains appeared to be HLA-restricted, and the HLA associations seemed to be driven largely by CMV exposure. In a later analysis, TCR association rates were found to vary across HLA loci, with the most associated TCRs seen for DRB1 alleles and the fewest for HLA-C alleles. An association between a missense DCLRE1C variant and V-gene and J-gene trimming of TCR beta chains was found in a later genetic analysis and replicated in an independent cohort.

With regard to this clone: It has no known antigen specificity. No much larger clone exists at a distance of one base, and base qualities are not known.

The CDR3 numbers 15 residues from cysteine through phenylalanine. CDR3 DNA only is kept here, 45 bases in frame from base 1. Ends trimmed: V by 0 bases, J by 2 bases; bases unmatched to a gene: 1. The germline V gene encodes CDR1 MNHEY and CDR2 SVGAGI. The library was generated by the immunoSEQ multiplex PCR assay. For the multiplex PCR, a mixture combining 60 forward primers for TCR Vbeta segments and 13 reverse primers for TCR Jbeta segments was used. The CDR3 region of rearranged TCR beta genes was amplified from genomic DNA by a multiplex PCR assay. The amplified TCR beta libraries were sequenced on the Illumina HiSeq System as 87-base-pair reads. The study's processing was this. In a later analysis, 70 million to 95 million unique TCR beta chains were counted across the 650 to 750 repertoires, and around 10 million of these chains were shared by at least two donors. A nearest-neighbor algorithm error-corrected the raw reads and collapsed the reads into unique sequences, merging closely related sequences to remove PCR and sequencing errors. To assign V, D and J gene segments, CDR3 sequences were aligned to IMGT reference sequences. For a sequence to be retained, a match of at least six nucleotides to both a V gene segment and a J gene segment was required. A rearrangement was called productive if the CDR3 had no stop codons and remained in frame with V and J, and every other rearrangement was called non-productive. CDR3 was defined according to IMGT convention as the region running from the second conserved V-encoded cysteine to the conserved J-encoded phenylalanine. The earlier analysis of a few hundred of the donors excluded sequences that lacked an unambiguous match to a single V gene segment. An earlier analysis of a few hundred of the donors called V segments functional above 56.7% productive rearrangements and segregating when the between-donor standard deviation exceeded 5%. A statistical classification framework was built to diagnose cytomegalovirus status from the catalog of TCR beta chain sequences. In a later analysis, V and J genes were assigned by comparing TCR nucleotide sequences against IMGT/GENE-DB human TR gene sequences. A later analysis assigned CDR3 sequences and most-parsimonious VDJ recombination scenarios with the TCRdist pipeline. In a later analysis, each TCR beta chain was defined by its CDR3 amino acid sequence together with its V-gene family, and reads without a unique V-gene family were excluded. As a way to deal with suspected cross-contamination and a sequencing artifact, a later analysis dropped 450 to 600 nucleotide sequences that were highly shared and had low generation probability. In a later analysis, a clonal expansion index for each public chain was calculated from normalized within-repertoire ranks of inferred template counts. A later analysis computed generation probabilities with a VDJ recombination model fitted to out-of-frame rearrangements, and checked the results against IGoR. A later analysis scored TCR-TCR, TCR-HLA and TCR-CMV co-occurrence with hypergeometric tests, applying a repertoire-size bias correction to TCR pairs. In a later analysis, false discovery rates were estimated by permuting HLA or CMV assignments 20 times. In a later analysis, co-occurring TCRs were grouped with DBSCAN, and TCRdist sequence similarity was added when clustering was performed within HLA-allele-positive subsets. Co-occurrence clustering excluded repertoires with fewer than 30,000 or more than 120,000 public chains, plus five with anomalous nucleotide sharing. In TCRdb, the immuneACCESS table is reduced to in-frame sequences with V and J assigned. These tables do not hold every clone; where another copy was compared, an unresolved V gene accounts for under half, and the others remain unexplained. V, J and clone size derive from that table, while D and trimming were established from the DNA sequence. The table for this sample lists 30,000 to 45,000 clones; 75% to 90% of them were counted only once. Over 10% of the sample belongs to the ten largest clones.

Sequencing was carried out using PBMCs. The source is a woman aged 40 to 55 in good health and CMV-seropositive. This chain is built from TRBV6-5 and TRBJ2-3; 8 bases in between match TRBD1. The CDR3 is CASSYSTGVTDTQYF. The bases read TGTGCCAGCAGTTACTCGACAGGGGTCACAGATACGCAGTATTTT.